The clone carrying this TCR beta chain was detected ten times or more. Its antigen is undetermined. Relative to the germline gene, one junction end is altered; a read error may explain this. The data were taken from a study of CD8+CD57+ T cells in acquired aplastic anemia. Germline-derived CDR1 and CDR2 are SEHNR and FQNEAQ (reference sequence). The CDR3 runs 14 residues. Study-level findings and limits: The number of CD8+ CDR3 sequences shared by patients and controls was twenty-nine. Between the patient and control groups, CD8+ Simpson's diversity did not differ significantly.

Profiling that covered TCR beta VDJ and CDR3 relied on genomic DNA as its template. TCRdb ran MiXCR on the reads and lists one entry per CDR3 protein. The repertoire holds 200,000 to 250,000 distinct CDR3 sequences, with roughly 35% as singletons. This chain connects TRBV7-9 to TRBJ2-7; TRBD2 aligns across 8 bases. Specimen: sorted CD4+, CD8+, or CD8+CD57+ T cells (not recorded which) from PBMCs. This TCR was recovered from a human donor in good health, serving as a control. CDR3 sequence: CASSLAGLTYEQYF. The CDR3 DNA is TGTGCCAGCAGCCTAGCGGGCCTAACCTACGAGCAGTACTTC.